This passage covers 26 T cell receptor beta chains from one sample sequenced in a study of beta chain features in type 1 diabetes. Reverse transcription of all isolated RNA meant that expressed TCRB transcripts were sequenced. Method: immunoSEQ multiplex PCR; TCRdb's copy keeps in-frame clones and lacks some. Altogether about 160,000 clones are present, approximately 9.9% being singletons, with the ten largest covering 2% to 2.5%. What was sequenced was central memory CD4+ T cells from blood. These receptors originate from a woman aged 18-30 years in good health.

The rearrangement uses TRBV29-1 and TRBJ2-3; the D is unclear. Germline V gene lookup returns CDR1 SQVTM and CDR2 ANQGSEA. V was clipped by 4 bases and J by 0 bases, with 5 bases between them. CDR3 size: 12 residues. The CDR3 DNA reads as TGCAGCGTTGCTATTAGCACAGATACGCAGTATTTT. Translating it yields CSVAISTDTQYF.

The DNA for the CDR3 is TGTGCCAGCAGCGCGCCCGGACAGGGAGCCATATATTTT. Protein sequence: CASSAPGQGAIYF. The rearrangement links TRBV4-2 to TRBJ1-3, with 8 bases identical to TRBD1. Germline values: CDR1 LGHNA, CDR2 YNFKEQ. The CDR3 extends over 13 amino acids. Trimming took 5 bases from V and 11 from J; bases not matched to a gene: 8.

In this sample, this clone turned up a few times. V usage is TRBV2 and J usage is TRBJ2-7; TRBD1 is a possible D gene (6 bases). The CDR3 is made up of 13 amino acids. V dropped 6 bases and J dropped 6 bases, with 15 bases sitting between them. In germline, CDR1 is SNHLY, CDR2 FYNNEI. The CDR3 reads CASSAHRDTEQYF. The DNA of the CDR3 is TGTGCCAGCAGCGCGCACCGGGACACCGAGCAGTACTTC.

This clone was counted between two and nine times. Distinct nucleotide sequences in the sample also encode this CDR3. In DNA, the CDR3 is TGTGCCAGCAGCTTGGTCAACGAGCAGTACTTC. Its protein product is CASSLVNEQYF. The V gene is TRBV5-8, the J gene TRBJ2-7; D is ambiguous. CDR1 and CDR2 (germline): SGHTS, YDEGEE. Trimming stripped 0 bases from V and 5 bases from J, with 3 bases between. The CDR3 is made up of 11 amino acids. Variable domain in full (rest from reference TRBV5-8 and TRBJ2-7): EAGVTQSPTHLIKTRGQQATLRCSPISGHTSVYWYQQALGLGLQFLLWYDEGEERNRGNFPPRFSGRQFPNYSSELNVNALELEDSALYLCASSLVNEQYFGPGTRLTVT.

This clone was recorded a few times. The rearrangement uses TRBV6-6 and TRBJ2-5; D might be TRBD1 (5 bases). Germline V gene data show CDR1 as MNHNY and CDR2 as SVGAGI (reference sequence). Trimming took 2 bases from V and 5 from J, leaving 12 bases between them. This CDR3 region has 14 residues. The CDR3 loop is CASSYQGFRETQYF. CDR3 nucleotide sequence: TGTGCCAGCAGTTACCAGGGTTTCAGGGAGACCCAGTACTTC.

This clone was recorded a few times. The genes are TRBV5-6 and TRBJ2-3; possibly TRBD1 for D (5 bases). Germline CDR1 SGHDT, CDR2 YYEEEE. This CDR3 region has 16 residues. Trimming pared 0 bases from V and 2 bases from J, leaving 13 bases between. In DNA, the CDR3 is TGTGCCAGCAGCTTGGACGGCACAGGCGACACAGATACGCAGTATTTT. The encoded protein is CASSLDGTGDTDTQYF.

This clone has only a few counts. This specimen includes other DNA sequences encoding the same CDR3. The chain links TRBV7-9 to TRBJ2-3; no firm D call. CDR3 length: 12 amino acids. Trimming took off 5 bases at V and 6 bases at J, with 9 bases between the two ends. The germline gives CDR1 SEHNR, CDR2 FQNEAQ (reference sequence). The CDR3 loop is CASSPTQDTQYF. The DNA of the CDR3 is TGTGCCAGCAGCCCAACCCAGGATACGCAGTATTTT.

This clone was recorded a few times. The rearrangement uses TRBV2 and TRBJ1-5; 8 bases line up with TRBD1. The CDR3 totals 16 residues. J gave up 2 bases and V 4 bases, and 7 bases lay outside the gene matches. CDR1 SNHLY and CDR2 FYNNEI come from the germline V gene. CDR3 protein: CASSARTGYGNQPQHF. In DNA form, the CDR3 reads TGTGCCAGCAGTGCTCGGACAGGGTATGGCAATCAGCCCCAGCATTTT.

This clone was seen only a few times. The chain's CDR3 is CASPHSGANVLTF. Here the CDR3 DNA reads TGTGCCAGCCCCCATTCTGGGGCCAACGTCCTGACTTTC. V is TRBV11-2 and J is TRBJ2-6; D gene ambiguous. CDR1 and CDR2 from the germline V gene are SGHAT and FQNNGV. Trimming took 8 bases from V and 1 from J, leaving 6 bases between them. The CDR3 sequence is 13 residues long.

The V and J genes are TRBV4-3 and TRBJ2-7; TRBD2 aligns across 11 bases. The V segment lost 3 bases and the J segment 2 bases; nucleotides outside the gene matches: 6. Germline CDR1 LGHNA, CDR2 YSLEER. The CDR3 sequence is 16 residues long. The CDR3 protein is CASSQFFSGGAYEQYF. CDR3 nucleotide sequence: TGCGCCAGCAGCCAGTTCTTTAGCGGGGGGGCCTACGAGCAGTACTTC.

This clone was counted between two and nine times. This chain connects TRBV2 to TRBJ2-3; D gene unclear. The germline V gene encodes CDR1 SNHLY and CDR2 FYNNEI. Trimming took off 7 bases at V and 4 bases at J, with 6 bases between the two ends. The CDR3 totals 11 residues. The CDR3 bases are TGTGCCAGCACCAGTCCAGATACGCAGTATTTT. This codes for CASTSPDTQYF.

CDR3 residues: CAWSPPDGGLAKNIQYF. The DNA for the CDR3 is TGTGCCTGGAGTCCGCCGGATGGCGGCCTAGCCAAAAACATTCAGTACTTC. The genes are TRBV30 and TRBJ2-4, with unresolved D. Per germline, CDR1 GTSNPN and CDR2 SVGIG (reference sequence). V lost 2 bases and J 0 bases, leaving 17 bases between the germline ends. This CDR3 has 17 residues. Full variable domain (missing parts from reference TRBV30 and TRBJ2-4): SQTIHQWPATLVQPVGSPLSLECTVEGTSNPNLYWYRQAAGRGLQLLFYSVGIGQISSEVPQNLSASRPQDRQFILSSKKLLLSDSGFYLCAWSPPDGGLAKNIQYFGAGTRLSVL.

The gene calls are TRBV11-3 and TRBJ1-1; 10 nucleotides agree with TRBD1. Germline V gene data show CDR1 as SGHNT and CDR2 as YENEEA. CDR3 length: 15 residues. The ends lost 5 bases at V and 4 bases at J; junction bases unmatched: 7. Here the CDR3 DNA reads TGTGCCAGCAGCGCCCGGGACAGGGGAGGCACTGAAGCTTTCTTT. It codes for CASSARDRGGTEAFF.

The chain is built from TRBV19 and TRBJ2-1, with D possibly TRBD2 on 6 matching bases. Trimming removed 7 bases from V and 6 bases from J, with 16 bases in between. CDR1 and CDR2 from the germline V gene are LNHDA and SQIVND (reference sequence). This CDR3 is 14 amino acids long. This chain's CDR3 is CASTALTSTNEQFF. The CDR3 DNA is TGTGCCAGTACCGCCCTCACTAGCACCAATGAGCAGTTCTTC. Using reference TRBV19 and TRBJ2-1 for the parts outside the CDR3, the full variable domain is DGGITQSPKYLFRKEGQNVTLSCEQNLNHDAMYWYRQDPGQGLRLIYYSQIVNDFQKGDIAEGYSVSREKKESFPLTVTSAQKNPTAFYLCASTALTSTNEQFFGPGTRLTVL.

Many counts were recorded for this clone. The chain carries TRBV19 and TRBJ2-1; 9 bases fit TRBD1. Germline assignment: CDR1 LNHDA and CDR2 SQIVND (reference sequence). V lost 6 bases, J lost 0 bases, and 0 bases stayed unmatched. The length of the CDR3 is 14 residues. This chain's CDR3 is CASRTGGSYNEQFF. The DNA of the CDR3 is TGTGCCAGTAGGACAGGGGGCTCCTACAATGAGCAGTTCTTC.

This clone showed up just a few times. The chain carries TRBV4-1 and TRBJ2-3, with D tentatively TRBD2 (5 bases). The CDR3 contains 12 residues. V dropped 0 bases and J dropped 13 bases, with 11 bases sitting between them. From germline, CDR1 is MGHRA and CDR2 YSYEKL. CDR3 coding DNA: TGCGCCAGCAGCCAAGATCGGGGAAAGGAGTATTTT. Amino acids: CASSQDRGKEYF.

V gene TRBV7-3 combines with J gene TRBJ2-1; D is ambiguous. The CDR3 is made up of 13 amino acids. CDR1 and CDR2 from the germline V gene are SGHTA and FQGTGA. V lost 5 bases and J 6 bases, leaving 11 bases between the germline ends. The CDR3 loop reads CASSPSGFNEQFF. CDR3 DNA sequence: TGTGCCAGCAGCCCGTCCGGTTTCAATGAGCAGTTCTTC.

This rearrangement joins TRBV2 to TRBJ2-2, with 7 bases matching TRBD2. Germline CDR1 and CDR2: SNHLY and FYNNEI. CDR3 length: 14 amino acids. The V segment lost 6 bases and the J segment 4 bases; nucleotides outside the gene matches: 5. CDR3 DNA: TGTGCCAGCAGCGGGAGGATGAGCACCGGGGAGCTGTTTTTT. As protein: CASSGRMSTGELFF.

This clone showed up many times. V gene TRBV14 combines with J gene TRBJ2-2; 8 nucleotides match TRBD2. CDR3 length: 15 residues. Germline trimming cut 1 base from V and 4 bases from J; bases unmatched to any gene: 2. Germline V gene data show CDR1 as SGHDN and CDR2 as FVKESK. CDR3: CASSQVAGPTGELFF. The CDR3 DNA reads as TGTGCCAGCAGCCAAGTAGCGGGACCCACCGGGGAGCTGTTTTTT.

This clone was counted ten times or more. V is TRBV6-1 and J is TRBJ2-3; 7 bases align to TRBD2. With 6 bases clipped from V and 6 bases from J, the junction kept 12 bases outside the gene matches. Per the germline V gene, CDR1 is MNHNS and CDR2 is SASEGT. This CDR3 comprises 15 residues. The CDR3 loop is CASRGSAGAGDTQYF. The CDR3 bases are TGTGCCAGCAGGGGGTCGGCGGGAGCGGGTGATACGCAGTATTTT.

The chain uses TRBV30 and TRBJ2-2; TRBD1 might be the D (8 bases). The CDR3 runs 16 residues. Trimming stripped 4 bases from V and 1 base from J, with 16 bases between. Germline CDR1 is GTSNPN and CDR2 is SVGIG (reference sequence). The CDR3 sequence: CAWTLGGTGNTGELFF. CDR3 DNA: TGTGCCTGGACCTTGGGGGGGACAGGGAACACCGGGGAGCTGTTTTTT.

This chain connects TRBV9 to TRBJ2-2; D ambiguous. CDR1 SGDLS and CDR2 YYNGEE come from the germline V gene. There are 14 residues in the CDR3. The V end was cut by 3 bases, the J end by 4 bases, with 10 bases between. The CDR3: CASSGAWSTGELFF. The CDR3 region has the DNA TGTGCCAGCAGCGGTGCGTGGAGCACCGGGGAGCTGTTTTTT.

A word on this clone: Sequence at one end of the junction differs from germline and may be a read error. The rearrangement links TRBV7-2 to TRBJ2-5; D is unresolved. CDR3 length equals 15 residues. Germline V gene lookup returns CDR1 SGHTA and CDR2 FQGNSA. The CDR3 DNA reads TGCGCCAGCAGCCAAGAATGGCAGGTCCAAGAGACCCAGTACTTC. It is translated as CASSQEWQVQETQYF.

This clone turned up a few times. This chain connects TRBV6-6 to TRBJ1-5; D remains ambiguous. This CDR3 has 16 amino acids. V lost 4 bases and J 2 bases, leaving 15 bases between the germline ends. Germline V lookup: CDR1 MNHNY, CDR2 SVGAGI (reference sequence). The CDR3 here is CASSSQSGRGNQPQHF. The DNA for the CDR3 is TGTGCCAGCAGTTCTCAAAGTGGCCGGGGCAATCAGCCCCAGCATTTT.

In its sample, this clone was seen once. V gene TRBV6-6 combines with J gene TRBJ2-7; 11 bases line up with TRBD2. The V segment lost 5 bases and the J segment 6 bases; nucleotides outside the gene matches: 12. In germline, CDR1 is MNHNY, CDR2 SVGAGI (reference sequence). This CDR3 comprises 16 residues. CDR3 residues: CASSLAGGTSWGEQYF. As DNA, the CDR3 is TGTGCCAGCAGTCTAGCGGGAGGTACTTCTTGGGGCGAGCAGTACTTC.

Only a few counts were recorded for this clone. V gene TRBV5-5 combines with J gene TRBJ1-2; 9 bases are shared with TRBD1. The CDR3 spans 15 residues. The V gene end was trimmed by 5 bases and the J gene end by 3 bases; junction bases not matched to a gene: 8. The germline gives CDR1 SGHKS, CDR2 YYEKEE (reference sequence). Here the CDR3 DNA reads TGTGCCAGCAGTCCTGGACAGGGGAGAGACTATGGCTACACCTTC. Translating gives CASSPGQGRDYGYTF.